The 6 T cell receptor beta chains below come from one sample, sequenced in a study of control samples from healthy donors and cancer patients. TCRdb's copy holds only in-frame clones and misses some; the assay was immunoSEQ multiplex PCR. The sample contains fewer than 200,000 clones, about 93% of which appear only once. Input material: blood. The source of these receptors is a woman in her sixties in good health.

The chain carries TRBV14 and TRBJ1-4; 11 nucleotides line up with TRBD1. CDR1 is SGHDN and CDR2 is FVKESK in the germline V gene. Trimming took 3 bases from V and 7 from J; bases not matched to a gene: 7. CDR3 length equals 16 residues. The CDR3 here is CASSQLWTGGGEKLFF. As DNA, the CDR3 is TGTGCCAGCAGCCAGTTATGGACAGGGGGCGGTGAAAAACTGTTTTTT.

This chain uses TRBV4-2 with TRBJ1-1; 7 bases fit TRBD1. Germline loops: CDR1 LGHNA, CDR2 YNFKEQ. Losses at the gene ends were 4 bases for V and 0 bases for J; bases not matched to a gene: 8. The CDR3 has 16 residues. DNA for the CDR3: TGTGCCAGCAGCCTTGGGACAGTAGAAATGAACACTGAAGCTTTCTTT. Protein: CASSLGTVEMNTEAFF.

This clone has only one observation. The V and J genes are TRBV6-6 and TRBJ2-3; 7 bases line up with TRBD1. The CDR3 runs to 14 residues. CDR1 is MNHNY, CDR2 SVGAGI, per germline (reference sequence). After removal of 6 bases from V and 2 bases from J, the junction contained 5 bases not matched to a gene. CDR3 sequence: CASRSQGFTDTQYF. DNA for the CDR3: TGTGCCAGCAGATCACAGGGGTTCACAGATACGCAGTATTTT.

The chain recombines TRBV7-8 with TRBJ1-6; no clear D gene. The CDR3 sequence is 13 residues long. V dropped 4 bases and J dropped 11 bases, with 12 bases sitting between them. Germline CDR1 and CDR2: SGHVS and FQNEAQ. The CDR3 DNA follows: TGTGCCAGCAGCTCTACAGAAACTGCACCCCTCCACTTT. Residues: CASSSTETAPLHF.

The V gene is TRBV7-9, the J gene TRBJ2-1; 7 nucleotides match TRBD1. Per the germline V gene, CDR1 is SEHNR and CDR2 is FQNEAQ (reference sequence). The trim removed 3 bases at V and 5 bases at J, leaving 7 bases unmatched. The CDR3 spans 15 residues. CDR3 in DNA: TGTGCCAGCAGCTTCCCGGGACAGAGAAACAATGAGCAGTTCTTC. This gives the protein CASSFPGQRNNEQFF.

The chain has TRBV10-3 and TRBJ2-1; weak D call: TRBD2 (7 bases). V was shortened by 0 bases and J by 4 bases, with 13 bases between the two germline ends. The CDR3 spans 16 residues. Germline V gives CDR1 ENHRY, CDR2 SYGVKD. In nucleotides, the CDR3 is TGTGCCATCAGTGAGTCACGGGGGGCTAGGTACAATGAGCAGTTCTTC. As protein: CAISESRGARYNEQFF.